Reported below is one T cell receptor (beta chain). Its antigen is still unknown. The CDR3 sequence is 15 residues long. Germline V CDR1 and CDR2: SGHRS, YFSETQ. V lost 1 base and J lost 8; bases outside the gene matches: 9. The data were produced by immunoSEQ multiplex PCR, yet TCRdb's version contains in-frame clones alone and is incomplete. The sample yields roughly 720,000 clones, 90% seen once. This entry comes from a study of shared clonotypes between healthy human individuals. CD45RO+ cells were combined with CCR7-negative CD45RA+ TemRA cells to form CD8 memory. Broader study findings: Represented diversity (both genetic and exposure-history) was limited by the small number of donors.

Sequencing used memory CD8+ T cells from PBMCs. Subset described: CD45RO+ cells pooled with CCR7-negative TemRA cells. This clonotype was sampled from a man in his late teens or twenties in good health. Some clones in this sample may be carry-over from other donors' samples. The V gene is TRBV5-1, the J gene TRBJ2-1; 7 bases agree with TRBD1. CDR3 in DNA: TGCGCCAGCAGCTTGTCACAGGGGATCATCGATGAGCAGTTCTTC. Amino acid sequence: CASSLSQGIIDEQFF.